This T cell receptor (beta chain) is drawn from a study of naive and memory T cell subsets. Both TRBC1 and TRBC2 were covered by a beta constant-region primer of two equimolar oligonucleotides. An oligonucleotide with the SP2 primer and a 12-nucleotide UMI was ligated to the cDNA 3' end. In TCRdb, the UMI-ligation and nested PCR reads were re-called with MiXCR into one record per CDR3 protein. The table has 29,000 or so distinct CDR3 sequences, around a tenth seen once; the top ten hold more than 15%. Effector memory cells were sorted as CD45RA-CD27-, EMRA cells as CD45RA+CD27-. V dropped 0 bases and J dropped 1 base, with 10 bases sitting between them. Looked up from germline, CDR1 is SGHRS and CDR2 is YFSETQ. There are 16 residues in the CDR3.

Input material: effector memory CD4+ T cells from blood. Regarding subset: effector memory, CD45RA- CD27-. The origin of this receptor is a human donor in good health. The rearrangement joins TRBV5-1 to TRBJ2-2; D is perhaps TRBD2 (6 bases). In DNA form, the CDR3 reads TGCGCCAGCAGCTTGGGGGGAGGCGTGAACACCGGGGAGCTGTTTTTT. The encoded protein is CASSLGGGVNTGELFF.